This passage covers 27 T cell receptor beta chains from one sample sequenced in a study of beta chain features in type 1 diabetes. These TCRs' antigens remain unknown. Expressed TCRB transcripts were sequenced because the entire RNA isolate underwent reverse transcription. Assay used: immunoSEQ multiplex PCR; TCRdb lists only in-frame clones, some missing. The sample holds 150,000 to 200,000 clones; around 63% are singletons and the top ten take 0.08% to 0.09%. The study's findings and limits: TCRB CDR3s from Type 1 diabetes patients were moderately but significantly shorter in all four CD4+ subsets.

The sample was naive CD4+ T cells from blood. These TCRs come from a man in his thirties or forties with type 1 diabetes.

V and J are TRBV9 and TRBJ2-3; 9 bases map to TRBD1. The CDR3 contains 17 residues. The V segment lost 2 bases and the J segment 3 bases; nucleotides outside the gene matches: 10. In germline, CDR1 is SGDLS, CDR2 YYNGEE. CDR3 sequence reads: CASSVTGTGIMTDTQYF. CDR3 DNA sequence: TGTGCCAGCAGCGTCACCGGGACAGGGATAATGACAGATACGCAGTATTTT.

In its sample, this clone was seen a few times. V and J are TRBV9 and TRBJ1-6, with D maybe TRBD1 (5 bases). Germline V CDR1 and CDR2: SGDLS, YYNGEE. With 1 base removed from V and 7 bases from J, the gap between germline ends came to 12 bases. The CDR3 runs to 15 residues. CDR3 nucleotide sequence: TGTGCCAGCAGCGTATCGCCGGGGGTAAATTCACCCCTCCACTTT. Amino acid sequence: CASSVSPGVNSPLHF.

CDR3 sequence (DNA): TGTGCCAGCAGTCCTTCGACAGGGAGTGGCTACACCTTC. Its protein is CASSPSTGSGYTF. V is TRBV6-5 and J is TRBJ1-2; TRBD1 agrees at 7 bases. The CDR3 extends over 13 amino acids. Germline lookup yields CDR1 MNHEY and CDR2 SVGAGI. The V and J ends lost 5 bases and 7 bases, in that order; junction bases with no gene match: 7.

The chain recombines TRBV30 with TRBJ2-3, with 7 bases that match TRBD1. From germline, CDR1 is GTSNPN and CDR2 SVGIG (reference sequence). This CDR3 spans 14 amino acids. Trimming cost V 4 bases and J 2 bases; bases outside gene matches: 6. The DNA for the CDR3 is TGTGCCTGGAAAAGGGGGCTGGTCACAGATACGCAGTATTTT. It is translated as CAWKRGLVTDTQYF.

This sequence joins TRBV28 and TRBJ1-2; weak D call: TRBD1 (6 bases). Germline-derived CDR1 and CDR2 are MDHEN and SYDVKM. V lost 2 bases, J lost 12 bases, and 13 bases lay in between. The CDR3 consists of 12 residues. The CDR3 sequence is CASSLMPGADTF. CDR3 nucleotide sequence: TGTGCCAGCAGTTTAATGCCAGGGGCCGACACCTTC.

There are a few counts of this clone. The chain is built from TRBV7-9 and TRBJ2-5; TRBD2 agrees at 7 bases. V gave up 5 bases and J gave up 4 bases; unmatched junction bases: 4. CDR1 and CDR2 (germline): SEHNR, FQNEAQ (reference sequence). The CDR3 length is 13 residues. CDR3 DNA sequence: TGTGCCAGCAGCCACCGGGGGGTAGAGACCCAGTACTTC. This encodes CASSHRGVETQYF.

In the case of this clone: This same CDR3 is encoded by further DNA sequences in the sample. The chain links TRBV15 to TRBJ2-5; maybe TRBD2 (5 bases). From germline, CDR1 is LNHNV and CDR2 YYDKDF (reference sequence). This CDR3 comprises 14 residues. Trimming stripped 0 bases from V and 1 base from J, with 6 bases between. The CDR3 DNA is TGTGCCACCAGCAGAGATCGGGGCCAAGAGACCCAGTACTTC. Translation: CATSRDRGQETQYF.

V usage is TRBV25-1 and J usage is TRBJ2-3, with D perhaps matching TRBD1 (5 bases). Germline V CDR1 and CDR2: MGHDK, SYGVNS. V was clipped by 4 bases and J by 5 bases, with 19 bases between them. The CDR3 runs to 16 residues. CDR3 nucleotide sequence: TGTGCCAGCAGTGGTGGGCAGGGCCTATTCGGAGATACGCAGTATTTT. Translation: CASSGGQGLFGDTQYF.

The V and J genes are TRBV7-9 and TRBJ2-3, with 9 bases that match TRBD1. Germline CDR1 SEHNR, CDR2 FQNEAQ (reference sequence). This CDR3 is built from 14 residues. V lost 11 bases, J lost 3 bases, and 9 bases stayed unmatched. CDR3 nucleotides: TGTGCCGGAATGCTGGGACAGGGTACAGATACGCAGTATTTT. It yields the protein CAGMLGQGTDTQYF.

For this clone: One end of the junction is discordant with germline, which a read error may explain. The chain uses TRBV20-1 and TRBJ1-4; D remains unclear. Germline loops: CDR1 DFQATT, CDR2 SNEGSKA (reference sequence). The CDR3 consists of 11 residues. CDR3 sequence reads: CSARDLQIRVF. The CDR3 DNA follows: TGCAGTGCTAGGGATTTACAGATCCGCGTCTTT.

CDR3 bases: TGTGCCAGCAGCTCGACTACGGAGACCCAGTACTTC. This gives the protein CASSSTTETQYF. The chain has TRBV5-8 and TRBJ2-5; tentatively, D is TRBD2 (5 bases). The ends were cut back, 3 bases at V and 5 bases at J, with 8 bases in the middle. This CDR3 contains 12 residues. Germline V gene data show CDR1 as SGHTS and CDR2 as YDEGEE.

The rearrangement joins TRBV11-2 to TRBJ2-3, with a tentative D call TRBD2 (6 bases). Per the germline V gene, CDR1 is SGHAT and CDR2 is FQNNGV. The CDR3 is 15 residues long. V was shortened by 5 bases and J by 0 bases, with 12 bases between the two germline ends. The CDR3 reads CASSVRSGSTDTQYF. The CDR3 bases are TGTGCCAGCAGCGTGCGTAGCGGAAGCACAGATACGCAGTATTTT.

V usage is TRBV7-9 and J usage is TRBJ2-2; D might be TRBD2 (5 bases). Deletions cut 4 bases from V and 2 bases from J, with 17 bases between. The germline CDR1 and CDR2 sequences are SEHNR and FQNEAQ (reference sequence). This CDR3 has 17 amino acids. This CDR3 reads CASSSGGGADNTGELFF. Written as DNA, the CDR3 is TGTGCCAGCAGCTCCGGTGGAGGCGCGGATAACACCGGGGAGCTGTTTTTT.

CDR3 nucleotide sequence: TGTGCCAGCAGCGCCATCCCGGGACAGGGTCCAGATACGCAGTATTTT. It encodes CASSAIPGQGPDTQYF. This rearrangement joins TRBV9 to TRBJ2-3, with TRBD1 matching 9 bases. The ends lost 3 bases at V and 4 bases at J; junction bases unmatched: 9. CDR3 length equals 16 residues. Per germline, CDR1 SGDLS and CDR2 YYNGEE.

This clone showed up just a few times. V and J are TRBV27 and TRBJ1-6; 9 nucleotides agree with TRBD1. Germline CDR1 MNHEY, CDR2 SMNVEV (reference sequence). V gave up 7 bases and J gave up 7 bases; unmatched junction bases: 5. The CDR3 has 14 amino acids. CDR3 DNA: TGTGCCAGCAAGTTGGGACAGGGAAATTCACCCCTCCACTTT. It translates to CASKLGQGNSPLHF.

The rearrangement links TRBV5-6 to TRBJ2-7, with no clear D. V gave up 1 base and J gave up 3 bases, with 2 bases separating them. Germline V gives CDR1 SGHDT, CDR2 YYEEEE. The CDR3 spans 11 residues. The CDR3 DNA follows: TGTGCCAGCAGCTTGTACTACGAGCAGTACTTC. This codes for CASSLYYEQYF.

CDR3 sequence reads: CSVVRGSGYTF. CDR3 DNA: TGCAGCGTTGTTCGGGGATCTGGCTACACCTTC. The chain combines TRBV29-1 with TRBJ1-2; D unclear. The CDR3 contains 11 residues. Trimming removed 4 bases at V and 7 bases at J, with 10 bases between. CDR1 is SQVTM and CDR2 is ANQGSEA in the germline V gene.

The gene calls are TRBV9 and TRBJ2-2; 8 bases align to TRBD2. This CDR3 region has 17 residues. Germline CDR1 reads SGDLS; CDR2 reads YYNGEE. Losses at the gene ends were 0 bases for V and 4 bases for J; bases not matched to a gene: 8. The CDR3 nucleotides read TGTGCCAGCAGCGTAGCTTTGACGACTAGCGCCACCGGGGAGCTGTTTTTT. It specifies CASSVALTTSATGELFF.

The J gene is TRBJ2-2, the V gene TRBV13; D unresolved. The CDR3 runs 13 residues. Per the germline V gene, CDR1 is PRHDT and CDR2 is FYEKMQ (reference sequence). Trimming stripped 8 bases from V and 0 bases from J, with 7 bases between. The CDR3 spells CASGLPNTGELFF. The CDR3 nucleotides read TGTGCCAGCGGGCTTCCGAACACCGGGGAGCTGTTTTTT.

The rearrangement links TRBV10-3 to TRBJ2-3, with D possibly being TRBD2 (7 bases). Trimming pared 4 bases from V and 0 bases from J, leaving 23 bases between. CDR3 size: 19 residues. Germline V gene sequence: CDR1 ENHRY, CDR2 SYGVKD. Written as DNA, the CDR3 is TGTGCCATCAGTGGTCTGAGCGGGGACACCCTTCGGAGCACAGATACGCAGTATTTT. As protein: CAISGLSGDTLRSTDTQYF.

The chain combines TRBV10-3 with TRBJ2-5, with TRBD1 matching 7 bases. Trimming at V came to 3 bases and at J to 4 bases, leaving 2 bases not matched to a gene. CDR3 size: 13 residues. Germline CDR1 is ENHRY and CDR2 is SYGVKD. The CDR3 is CAISERDRETQYF. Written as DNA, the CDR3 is TGTGCCATCAGTGAAAGGGACAGAGAGACCCAGTACTTC.

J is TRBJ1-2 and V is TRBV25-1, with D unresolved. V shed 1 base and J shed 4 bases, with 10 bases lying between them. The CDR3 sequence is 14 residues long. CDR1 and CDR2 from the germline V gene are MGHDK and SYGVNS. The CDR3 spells CASSEFNSLYGYTF. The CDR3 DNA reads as TGTGCCAGCAGTGAATTCAACAGCCTCTATGGCTACACCTTC.

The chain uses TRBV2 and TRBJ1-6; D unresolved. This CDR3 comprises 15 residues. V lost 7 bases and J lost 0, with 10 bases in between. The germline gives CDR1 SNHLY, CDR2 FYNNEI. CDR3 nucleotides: TGTGCCAGCATCGGTGTCAGCTCCTATAATTCACCCCTCCACTTT. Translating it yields CASIGVSSYNSPLHF.

The CDR3 nucleotides are TGCGCCAGCAGCCAAGAGCTTGGAGGAATTTCACCCCTCCACTTT. Amino acid sequence: CASSQELGGISPLHF. The rearrangement joins TRBV4-3 to TRBJ1-6; D ambiguous. CDR3 length equals 15 residues. V gave up 0 bases and J gave up 9 bases, with 12 bases separating them. The V gene's germline CDR1 is LGHNA and CDR2 YSLEER.

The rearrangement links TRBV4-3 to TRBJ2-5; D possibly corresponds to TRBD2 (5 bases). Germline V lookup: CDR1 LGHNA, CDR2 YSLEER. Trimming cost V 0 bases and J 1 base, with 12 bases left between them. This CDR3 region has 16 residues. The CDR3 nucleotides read TGCGCCAGCAGCCAAGACCCAGGACGGGGCCAAGAGACCCAGTACTTC. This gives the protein CASSQDPGRGQETQYF.

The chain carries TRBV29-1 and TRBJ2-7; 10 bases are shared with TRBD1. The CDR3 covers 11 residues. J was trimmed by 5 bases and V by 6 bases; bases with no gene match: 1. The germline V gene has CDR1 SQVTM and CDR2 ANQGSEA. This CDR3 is CSVTGGDEQYF. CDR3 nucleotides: TGCAGCGTGACAGGGGGCGACGAGCAGTACTTC.

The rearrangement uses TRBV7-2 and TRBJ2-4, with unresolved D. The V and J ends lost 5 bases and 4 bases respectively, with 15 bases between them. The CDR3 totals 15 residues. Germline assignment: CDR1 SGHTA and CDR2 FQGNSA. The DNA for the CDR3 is TGTGCCAGCAGCGCCCCTATACTGTCTAAAAACATTCAGTACTTC. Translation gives CASSAPILSKNIQYF.